The present entry profiles one T cell receptor beta chain with its context. No antigen is known for it. This sample was included in a study of blood T cells in healthy people across ages. Regarding the study as a whole: For the donors, CMV status was unknown and possibly confounded expanded clonotype changes.

The authors ran a second PCR of about 6 to 12 cycles using a sample-barcoded 5' primer and a J-beta primer mix. One entry per CDR3 protein results from TCRdb running MiXCR on the 5' RACE reads. Here the sample spans 700,000 to 950,000 distinct CDR3 sequences, approximately 39% being singletons. This CDR3 has 14 amino acids. The germline gives CDR1 SNHLY, CDR2 FYNNEI. The sequence came from a woman aged 55-69 years in good health. The sample taken for sequencing was blood. The gene calls are TRBV2 and TRBJ2-4, with D possibly called TRBD1 or TRBD2 (7 bases each). TRBJ2-5 explains the end of the DNA better; the J call may be wrong. CDR3 coding DNA: TGTGCCATCCTCAGGCCAGGGGGGGGAGAGACCCAGTACTTC. This gives the protein CAILRPGGGETQYF.